Following are 10 T cell receptor beta chains from one sample sequenced in a study of cytomegalovirus exposure and HLA in healthy donors. The data were produced by immunoSEQ multiplex PCR, yet TCRdb's version contains in-frame clones alone and is incomplete. The sample lists about 110,000 clones; 95% were seen once. Sequencing input: PBMCs. Source of these receptors: a woman aged 18-29 years in good health and CMV-seronegative.

The chain links TRBV28 to TRBJ1-5; 9 nucleotides match TRBD1. CDR1 and CDR2 from the germline V gene are MDHEN and SYDVKM. This CDR3 has 13 amino acids. Losses at the gene ends were 5 bases for V and 5 bases for J; bases not matched to a gene: 1. CDR3 residues: CASSRTGDQPQHF. CDR3 bases: TGTGCCAGCAGTAGGACAGGGGATCAGCCCCAGCATTTT.

This rearrangement joins TRBV7-3 to TRBJ2-7, with D possibly matching TRBD1 (7 bases). This CDR3 contains 16 residues. Trimming shortened V by 1 base and J by 0 bases, and 13 bases separated the two germline ends. Germline V gene data show CDR1 as SGHTA and CDR2 as FQGTGA. The CDR3 is CASSLRGGTASYEQYF. DNA of the CDR3: TGTGCCAGCAGCTTAAGAGGCGGGACAGCCTCCTACGAGCAGTACTTC.

This chain uses TRBV7-2 with TRBJ2-7; unclear D gene. The CDR3 is 12 amino acids. V lost 5 bases and J 3 bases, leaving 8 bases between the germline ends. Germline CDR1 and CDR2: SGHTA and FQGNSA. The DNA for the CDR3 is TGTGCCAGCAGCCCAAACGGCTACGAGCAGTACTTC. Protein product: CASSPNGYEQYF. The whole variable domain, remainder taken from reference TRBV7-2 and TRBJ2-7, is GAGVSQSPSNKVTEKGKDVELRCDPISGHTALYWYRQSLGQGLEFLIYFQGNSAPDKSGLPSDRFSAERTGGSVSTLTIQRTQQEDSAVYLCASSPNGYEQYFGPGTRLTVT.

The rearrangement links TRBV19 to TRBJ2-1; 11 nucleotides match TRBD1. The CDR3 spans 14 residues. The V gene end was trimmed by 10 bases and the J gene end by 6 bases; junction bases not matched to a gene: 8. Germline loops: CDR1 LNHDA, CDR2 SQIVND (reference sequence). CDR3 DNA sequence: TGTGCCACCTCACCCGGGACAGGGGGCAATGAGCAGTTCTTC. It encodes CATSPGTGGNEQFF.

The count of this clone is one. This chain connects TRBV2 to TRBJ2-5; D unresolved. CDR1 is SNHLY, CDR2 FYNNEI, per germline. The CDR3 has 11 residues. V was pared by 6 bases and J by 1 base, with 3 bases between. The CDR3 spells CASSSQETQYF. The CDR3 DNA is TGTGCCAGCAGCTCCCAAGAGACCCAGTACTTC.

The genes are TRBV4-3 and TRBJ1-2; 8 nucleotides align to TRBD1. The junction had 6 bases not matched to a gene; V was cut back by 0 bases and J by 9 bases. Looked up from germline, CDR1 is LGHNA and CDR2 is YSLEER. This CDR3 contains 14 residues. Written as DNA, the CDR3 is TGCGCCAGCAGCCAAGAAGGACAGGGCTGGAGCTACACCTTC. It yields the protein CASSQEGQGWSYTF.

In DNA, the CDR3 is TGTGCCAGCAGCTTGGTGCAGGACTACGAGCAGTACTTC. Its protein is CASSLVQDYEQYF. The genes are TRBV5-6 and TRBJ2-7; D call uncertain. Trimming pared 0 bases from V and 3 bases from J, leaving 7 bases between. Germline CDR1 and CDR2: SGHDT and YYEEEE. The CDR3 is made up of 13 amino acids.

The rearrangement joins TRBV5-4 to TRBJ1-2, with 7 bases aligning to TRBD1. The CDR3 contains 16 residues. V was pared by 3 bases and J by 5 bases, with 13 bases of the junction left unmatched. The germline CDR1 and CDR2 sequences are SGHNT and YYREEE (reference sequence). Here the CDR3 DNA reads TGTGCCAGCAGCTCGGGGGTAGGGGGCAATACTTATGGCTACACCTTC. Translation: CASSSGVGGNTYGYTF.

The chain links TRBV27 to TRBJ1-2; a possible D gene is TRBD1 (6 bases). The germline gives CDR1 MNHEY, CDR2 SMNVEV (reference sequence). CDR3 length: 15 residues. Trimming removed 10 bases from V and 4 bases from J, with 22 bases in between. In nucleotides, the CDR3 is TGTGCCACCAGACCCCGGACAGATCCCTTCTATGGCTACACCTTC. It is translated as CATRPRTDPFYGYTF.

V gene TRBV7-9 combines with J gene TRBJ1-4, with D unclear. The CDR3 spans 16 residues. The V and J ends lost 2 bases and 0 bases respectively, with 10 bases between them. CDR1 and CDR2 from the germline V gene are SEHNR and FQNEAQ (reference sequence). CDR3 loop: CASSLSVTATNEKLFF. The DNA of the CDR3 is TGTGCCAGCAGCTTAAGTGTTACTGCAACTAATGAAAAACTGTTTTTT.